This T cell receptor (beta chain) comes out of a study of T cells after yellow fever vaccination. Findings and limits, study-wide: Booster samples showed a return of most primary-vaccination clones (roughly 96% CD4, 88% CD8). FACS-sorted repertoires might harbor abundant contaminating clonotypes from the bulk population.

CDR3 length equals 15 residues. The V end was cut by 2 bases, the J end by 4 bases, with 14 bases between. CDR1 LGHNA and CDR2 YSLEER come from the germline V gene. Via MiXCR, TCRdb re-called the 5' RACE reads, giving one row per CDR3 protein. The sample comprises some 500,000 distinct CDR3 sequences, about 13% of which are singletons, and over 11% rests with the top ten. To note about this clonotype: What it binds is not known.

This rearrangement joins TRBV4-3 to TRBJ2-5; D call uncertain. Material: PBMCs, obtained on the day of the yellow fever booster vaccination. This TCR derives from a man younger than 40 who received the YFV17D yellow fever vaccine. The DNA for the CDR3 is TGCGCCAGCAGCCAAAGGTCACCCCTGGGAGAGACCCAGTACTTC. Protein sequence: CASSQRSPLGETQYF.